One sample yielded the 23 T cell receptor beta chains listed below, sequenced in a study of blood T cell repertoires in COVID-19. Produced via immunoSEQ multiplex PCR; TCRdb's table is partial and in-frame only. The sample comprises fewer than 200,000 clones, approximately 79% of which are singletons, and 7% to 10% rests with the top ten. The sample consisted of peripheral blood. The origin of the receptors is an older woman with COVID-19, enrolled during active disease.

The chain has TRBV9 and TRBJ2-5; 11 bases align to TRBD2. CDR3 length: 15 residues. The junction had 7 bases not matched to a gene; V was cut back by 4 bases and J by 5 bases. The germline gives CDR1 SGDLS, CDR2 YYNGEE. The CDR3 bases are TGTGCCAGCAGCATAGCGGGGGGGCTTTCGGAGACCCAGTACTTC. Its translation is CASSIAGGLSETQYF.

This rearrangement joins TRBV5-8 to TRBJ1-2; 8 nucleotides agree with TRBD1. The CDR3 is 14 residues long. Per the germline V gene, CDR1 is SGHTS and CDR2 is YDEGEE. Losses at the gene ends were 2 bases for V and 8 bases for J; bases not matched to a gene: 8. The CDR3 spells CASSFPQGARGYTF. DNA of the CDR3: TGTGCCAGCAGCTTTCCCCAGGGGGCGAGGGGCTACACCTTC.

V gene TRBV9 combines with J gene TRBJ2-1; D ambiguous. The ends were cut back, 3 bases at V and 6 bases at J, with 10 bases in the middle. This CDR3 contains 13 residues. CDR1 is SGDLS and CDR2 is YYNGEE in the germline V gene. This CDR3 is CASSDPVSNEQFF. The CDR3 DNA reads as TGTGCCAGCAGCGACCCGGTTAGCAATGAGCAGTTCTTC. Combining the CDR3 with reference TRBV9 and TRBJ2-1 gives the whole variable domain DSGVTQTPKHLITATGQRVTLRCSPRSGDLSVYWYQQSLDQGLQFLIQYYNGEERAKGNILERFSAQQFPDLHSELNLSSLELGDSALYFCASSDPVSNEQFFGPGTRLTVL.

In this sample, this clone turned up a few times. The gene calls are TRBV7-8 and TRBJ2-7, with 8 positions matching TRBD2. There are 13 residues in the CDR3. Germline loops: CDR1 SGHVS, CDR2 FQNEAQ. Trimming cost V 5 bases and J 2 bases; bases outside gene matches: 2. The CDR3 DNA sequence: TGTGCCAGCAGCCGGGGACTAGCCTACGAGCAGTACTTC. Translating gives CASSRGLAYEQYF.

The gene calls are TRBV5-1 and TRBJ2-1, with D possibly being TRBD2 (6 bases). The germline V gene encodes CDR1 SGHRS and CDR2 YFSETQ. The CDR3 has 15 amino acids. The ends were cut back, 0 bases at V and 9 bases at J, with 16 bases in the middle. CDR3 in amino acids: CASSLEGLLQGEQFF. The CDR3 nucleotides read TGCGCCAGCAGCTTGGAGGGACTCCTCCAAGGTGAGCAGTTCTTC.

The J gene is TRBJ1-1, the V gene TRBV25-1; 7 nucleotides agree with TRBD1. V lost 1 base to trimming and J lost 6 bases; unmatched junction nucleotides: 8. This CDR3 comprises 15 residues. Looked up from germline, CDR1 is MGHDK and CDR2 is SYGVNS. The CDR3 loop is CASSESEFTGAEAFF. Written as DNA, the CDR3 is TGTGCCAGCAGTGAATCAGAGTTCACAGGGGCTGAAGCTTTCTTT.

The V call is TRBV3-1 (or the pseudogene TRBV3-2), the J call TRBJ1-3; D perhaps matches TRBD1 (5 bases). Germline CDR1 is LGHDT and CDR2 is YNNKEL (reference sequence). Trimming removed 1 base from V and 0 bases from J, with 7 bases in between. This CDR3 spans 15 amino acids. CDR3 amino acids: CASSQGQLSGNTIYF. The CDR3 DNA is TGTGCCAGCAGCCAAGGACAGCTCTCTGGAAACACCATATATTTT.

The chain couples TRBV29-1 to TRBJ2-5; 9 positions match TRBD1. The V gene's germline CDR1 is SQVTM and CDR2 ANQGSEA. Trimming removed 8 bases from V and 2 bases from J; junction bases left unmatched: 6. This CDR3 is built from 13 residues. This CDR3 is CSSRDRVQETQYF. CDR3 bases: TGCAGCTCCCGGGACAGGGTTCAAGAGACCCAGTACTTC.

The chain has TRBV27 and TRBJ1-3; D might be TRBD1 (5 bases). Germline CDR1 reads MNHEY; CDR2 reads SMNVEV (reference sequence). The CDR3 spans 16 residues. The V end was cut by 0 bases, the J end by 2 bases, with 11 bases between. CDR3 bases: TGTGCCAGCAGTTTATCAGCAGGGTTGACTGGAAACACCATATATTTT. Translation gives CASSLSAGLTGNTIYF.

This chain connects TRBV27 to TRBJ2-1; possible D gene TRBD2, 6 bases. This CDR3 has 17 amino acids. The germline V gene has CDR1 MNHEY and CDR2 SMNVEV (reference sequence). V dropped 6 bases and J dropped 4 bases, with 22 bases sitting between them. As DNA, the CDR3 is TGTGCCAGCAGCCCCTTGCCCGGAACGGGGGATTACAATGAGCAGTTCTTC. Protein product: CASSPLPGTGDYNEQFF.

The V and J genes are TRBV6-6 and TRBJ1-6; 9 nucleotides line up with TRBD1. CDR1 and CDR2 (germline): MNHNY, SVGAGI (reference sequence). The CDR3 runs to 16 residues. J gave up 13 bases and V 6 bases, and 16 bases lay outside the gene matches. The CDR3 is CASSPFAGQGFVPLHF. The CDR3 DNA reads TGTGCCAGCAGCCCTTTTGCGGGACAGGGCTTTGTTCCCCTCCACTTT.

The chain carries TRBV5-8 and TRBJ2-1, with 11 bases that match TRBD2. CDR3 length: 15 amino acids. Germline loops: CDR1 SGHTS, CDR2 YDEGEE. V shed 4 bases, J shed 12 bases, and the junction held 12 bases outside the gene matches. The CDR3 loop is CASSPRLAGLRWQFF. The CDR3 DNA sequence: TGTGCCAGCAGCCCGCGACTAGCGGGGCTGCGTTGGCAGTTCTTC.

The rearrangement links TRBV6-2 or TRBV6-3 to TRBJ1-3, with D maybe TRBD1 (6 bases). V lost 3 bases and J 1 base, leaving 10 bases between the germline ends. The CDR3 has 15 amino acids. Germline V CDR1 and CDR2: MNHEY, SVGEGT. The CDR3 reads CASSYGGASGNTIYF. The CDR3, as DNA: TGTGCCAGCAGTTATGGGGGCGCTTCTGGAAACACCATATATTTT.

The chain uses TRBV7-3 and TRBJ2-1; 14 bases agree with TRBD2. The CDR3 is 16 residues long. The germline V gene has CDR1 SGHTA and CDR2 FQGTGA. Germline trimming cut 8 bases from V and 1 base from J; bases unmatched to any gene: 4. The chain's CDR3 is CASRLAGGSSYNEQFF. The CDR3 DNA reads as TGTGCCAGCCGACTAGCGGGGGGGAGTTCCTACAATGAGCAGTTCTTC.

The chain couples TRBV7-2 to TRBJ1-2; TRBD1 matches at 11 bases. J lost 7 bases, V lost 1 base, and 2 bases had no gene match. The CDR3 is made up of 14 amino acids. In germline, CDR1 is SGHTA, CDR2 FQGNSA. The CDR3, as DNA: TGTGCCAGCAGCTTAGAGGACAGGGGGCCTGGCTACACCTTC. This gives the protein CASSLEDRGPGYTF. The whole variable domain, remainder taken from reference TRBV7-2 and TRBJ1-2, is GAGVSQSPSNKVTEKGKDVELRCDPISGHTALYWYRQSLGQGLEFLIYFQGNSAPDKSGLPSDRFSAERTGGSVSTLTIQRTQQEDSAVYLCASSLEDRGPGYTFGSGTRLTVV.

This clone was seen a handful of times. The rearrangement joins TRBV11-2 to TRBJ1-1; 8 bases align to TRBD1. Germline-derived CDR1 and CDR2 are SGHAT and FQNNGV. J lost 5 bases, V lost 4 bases, and 6 bases had no gene match. There are 14 residues in the CDR3. CDR3 in amino acids: CASSSQGVGTEAFF. CDR3 DNA: TGTGCCAGCAGCTCACAGGGGGTGGGGACTGAAGCTTTCTTT.

This clone was recorded a few times. V usage is TRBV29-1 and J usage is TRBJ2-2, with a possible D match to TRBD1 (6 bases). The CDR3 length is 15 residues. V lost 6 bases and J lost 0, with 14 bases in between. Germline CDR1 reads SQVTM; CDR2 reads ANQGSEA. CDR3 in amino acids: CSVRGGRSNTGELFF. The CDR3, as DNA: TGCAGCGTGCGAGGGGGACGATCGAACACCGGGGAGCTGTTTTTT.

Comments on this clone: A much more abundant neighbour one base away suggests this may be a read error. The V gene is TRBV9, the J gene TRBJ1-2; D perhaps matches TRBD1 (5 bases). This CDR3 region has 16 residues. V dropped 2 bases and J dropped 2 bases, with 16 bases sitting between them. Per the germline V gene, CDR1 is SGDLS and CDR2 is YYNGEE. The CDR3 region has the DNA TGTGCCAGCAGCGTCTTTGACGGGGGTGGCAACTATGGCTACACCTTC. It encodes CASSVFDGGGNYGYTF.

This clone was detected a few times. The chain recombines TRBV6-5 with TRBJ2-5, with 14 bases that match TRBD2. This CDR3 comprises 13 residues. V lost 7 bases, J lost 8 bases, and 3 bases stayed unmatched. The germline V gene encodes CDR1 MNHEY and CDR2 SVGAGI. CDR3 residues: CASMGLAGVTQYF. CDR3 DNA sequence: TGTGCCAGCATGGGACTAGCGGGGGTTACCCAGTACTTC.

The chain uses TRBV5-1 and TRBJ2-3, with D tentatively TRBD1 (6 bases). Germline V gene sequence: CDR1 SGHRS, CDR2 YFSETQ. The V gene lost 3 bases and the J gene lost 0 bases, with 8 bases spanning the gap. This CDR3 has 14 residues. The CDR3 sequence is CASSWTESTDTQYF. DNA for the CDR3: TGCGCCAGCAGCTGGACAGAAAGCACAGATACGCAGTATTTT. The full variable domain, in which reference TRBV5-1 and TRBJ2-3 provide the parts outside the CDR3, is KAGVTQTPRYLIKTRGQQVTLSCSPISGHRSVSWYQQTPGQGLQFLFEYFSETQRNKGNFPGRFSGRQFSNSRSEMNVSTLELGDSALYLCASSWTESTDTQYFGPGTRLTVL.

This chain links TRBV28 with TRBJ2-1; 7 bases align to TRBD2. Germline V gives CDR1 MDHEN, CDR2 SYDVKM. The CDR3 spans 14 residues. With 5 bases clipped from V and 4 bases from J, the junction kept 5 bases outside the gene matches. CDR3 amino acids: CASSAGTTYNEQFF. CDR3 sequence (DNA): TGTGCCAGCAGTGCCGGGACTACATACAATGAGCAGTTCTTC.

The V call is TRBV30, the J call TRBJ2-2, with no clear D. Germline assignment: CDR1 GTSNPN and CDR2 SVGIG (reference sequence). This CDR3 spans 13 amino acids. The ends were cut back, 2 bases at V and 5 bases at J, with 9 bases in the middle. CDR3 residues: CAWSLSLTGELFF. CDR3 bases: TGTGCCTGGAGTCTTAGTTTGACCGGGGAGCTGTTTTTT.

V and J are TRBV9 and TRBJ1-2; TRBD1 matches at 8 bases. The junction had 4 bases not matched to a gene; V was cut back by 4 bases and J by 2 bases. The CDR3 length is 14 residues. The germline gives CDR1 SGDLS, CDR2 YYNGEE. The CDR3 DNA follows: TGTGCCAGCAGCAACAGGGGGGTCAACTATGGCTACACCTTC. Its translation is CASSNRGVNYGYTF.